These 26 T cell receptor beta chains share one sample of origin, sequenced in a study of spatial heterogeneity in lung cancer. These TCRs' antigens remain unknown. This sample's time point: sample taken at primary tumor resection. Study-wide results and caveats: Within tumors, counts of expanded alpha and beta TCRs tracked tumor mutation counts.

Using its own MiXCR run on the 5' RACE reads, TCRdb lists one record per CDR3 protein. The table has approximately 15,000 distinct CDR3 sequences, less than 7.5% seen once. Specimen: lung tumor tissue, collected at surgery. These receptors originate from a male donor with early-stage non-small cell lung cancer.

This clonotype is medium-sized. The chain uses TRBV6-5 and TRBJ1-4; D gene unclear. The CDR3 is 14 residues long. Germline CDR1 is MNHEY and CDR2 is SVGAGI. V was cut by 4 bases and J by 7 bases, with 13 bases left in between. The CDR3 sequence: CASSSLGKGEKLFF. The CDR3 coding sequence is TGTGCCAGCAGTTCTTTAGGGAAGGGTGAAAAACTGTTTTTT.

This clonotype was observed at least ten times. The rearrangement joins TRBV5-6 to TRBJ1-6; D gene uncertain. The CDR3 loop spans 20 amino acids. V lost 4 bases to trimming and J lost 0 bases, with 23 bases between them. Germline V lookup: CDR1 SGHDT, CDR2 YYEEEE. Here the CDR3 DNA reads TGTGCCAGCAGCCAATTCGGACGGATACAACGAAGCTCCTATAATTCACCCCTCCACTTT. Translated: CASSQFGRIQRSSYNSPLHF.

This clonotype was observed many times. This chain's CDR3 is CASSFSLAETDTQYF. CDR3 nucleotide sequence: TGTGCCAGCAGCTTTAGTCTAGCGGAGACAGATACGCAGTATTTT. V and J are TRBV5-5 and TRBJ2-3; 7 bases match TRBD2. V lost 2 bases to trimming and J lost 3 bases; unmatched junction nucleotides: 6. Looked up from germline, CDR1 is SGHKS and CDR2 is YYEKEE (reference sequence). The CDR3 has 15 residues.

Within the sample, this clonotype is medium-sized. The chain recombines TRBV20-1 with TRBJ2-1; the D is unclear. Germline CDR1 and CDR2: DFQATT and SNEGSKA (reference sequence). The CDR3 is 12 amino acids. V lost 3 bases, J lost 9 bases, and 12 bases lay in between. The CDR3 loop reads CSASRAGGEQFF. The CDR3 bases are TGCAGTGCTAGTCGGGCCGGCGGTGAGCAGTTCTTC.

The gene calls are TRBV11-2 and TRBJ1-4; maybe TRBD1 (6 bases). The length of the CDR3 is 17 residues. CDR1 and CDR2 (germline): SGHAT, FQNNGV. V lost 6 bases, J lost 0 bases, and 17 bases lay in between. The CDR3 spells CASSFLGGRATNEKLFF. The CDR3 DNA is TGTGCCAGCAGTTTTCTTGGGGGCCGTGCAACTAATGAAAAACTGTTTTTT.

This clonotype was seen ten or more times. The chain combines TRBV20-1 with TRBJ2-1; no clear D gene. The CDR3 is 12 residues long. Per germline, CDR1 DFQATT and CDR2 SNEGSKA (reference sequence). Trimming left V 6 bases short and J 10 bases short, with 16 bases between. The CDR3 is CSAAPTVREQFF. The CDR3 nucleotides are TGCAGTGCCGCACCGACGGTCAGAGAGCAGTTCTTC.

The chain uses TRBV6-2 or TRBV6-3 and TRBJ2-1, with D possibly TRBD2 on 5 matching bases. The germline V gene encodes CDR1 MNHEY and CDR2 SVGEGT. The CDR3 extends over 13 amino acids. Trimming removed 6 bases from V and 3 bases from J, with 9 bases in between. This chain's CDR3 is CASSPGLYNEQFF. DNA for the CDR3: TGTGCCAGCAGCCCCGGACTCTACAATGAGCAGTTCTTC.

This clonotype showed up many times. V and J are TRBV15 and TRBJ1-2, with 8 bases that match TRBD1. With 4 bases clipped from V and 4 bases from J, the junction kept 8 bases outside the gene matches. CDR3 length: 15 amino acids. Germline CDR1 is LNHNV and CDR2 is YYDKDF (reference sequence). CDR3 protein: CATSKSRDRLYGYTF. CDR3 nucleotide sequence: TGTGCCACCAGCAAATCCCGGGACAGGCTCTATGGCTACACCTTC. Filled out from reference TRBV15 and TRBJ1-2, the complete variable domain reads DAMVIQNPRYQVTQFGKPVTLSCSQTLNHNVMYWYQQKSSQAPKLLFHYYDKDFNNEADTPDNFQSRRPNTSFCFLDIRSPGLGDTAMYLCATSKSRDRLYGYTFGSGTRLTVV.

This clonotype was counted ten times or more. The chain joins TRBV2 to TRBJ2-2; TRBD2 might be the D (5 bases). Germline V lookup: CDR1 SNHLY, CDR2 FYNNEI. This CDR3 comprises 13 residues. V lost 8 bases to trimming and J lost 0 bases, with 7 bases between them. The CDR3 nucleotides read TGTGCCAGCGCCGGGACGAACACCGGGGAGCTGTTTTTT. Protein: CASAGTNTGELFF.

This clonotype has a count of ten or more. This chain joins TRBV12-3 or TRBV12-4 and TRBJ2-2; possibly TRBD2 for D (6 bases). Trimming took off 7 bases at V and 7 bases at J, with 19 bases between the two ends. This CDR3 region has 15 residues. The CDR3 protein is CASTPQEVGGGELFF. CDR3 sequence (DNA): TGTGCCAGCACCCCCCAGGAGGTCGGGGGCGGGGAGCTGTTTTTT.

This clonotype appeared many times. CDR3 in DNA: TGTGCCAGCAGCGTAGGGACAGGGCCCTCCGGGGCCAACGTCCTGACTTTC. Its translation: CASSVGTGPSGANVLTF. The rearrangement links TRBV9 to TRBJ2-6, with 8 bases lining up with TRBD1. Germline trimming cut 0 bases from V and 4 bases from J; bases unmatched to any gene: 6. Germline V gives CDR1 SGDLS, CDR2 YYNGEE. This CDR3 is 17 amino acids long.

This clonotype was seen ten or more times. This sequence joins TRBV7-2 and TRBJ1-4; a weak D match, TRBD1 (6 bases). V was cut by 5 bases and J by 10 bases, with 20 bases left in between. The CDR3 runs to 15 residues. Germline V gives CDR1 SGHTA, CDR2 FQGNSA. CDR3 bases: TGTGCCAGCAGCCCGAGGACAGCCGGGGTCGGAAAACTGTTTTTT. Translated, it gives CASSPRTAGVGKLFF. Full variable domain (outside the CDR3, taken from reference TRBV7-2 and TRBJ1-4): GAGVSQSPSNKVTEKGKDVELRCDPISGHTALYWYRQSLGQGLEFLIYFQGNSAPDKSGLPSDRFSAERTGGSVSTLTIQRTQQEDSAVYLCASSPRTAGVGKLFFGSGTQLSVL.

This clonotype was observed a handful of times. The DNA of the CDR3 is TGTGCCATCAGTGAGGGACTAATGGCAGGGATTCAAGAGACCCAGTACTTC. Translating it yields CAISEGLMAGIQETQYF. J is TRBJ2-5 and V is TRBV10-3, with D possibly matching TRBD2 (6 bases). Between the trimmed V and J ends, which lost 2 bases and 2 bases, there was a span of 18 bases. CDR3 size: 17 residues. Germline-derived CDR1 and CDR2 are ENHRY and SYGVKD.

The table lists this clonotype with many counts. This chain connects TRBV29-1 to TRBJ2-2, with D unresolved. The germline V and J ends were trimmed by 5 bases and 1 base, with 2 bases remaining between them. The CDR3 spans 11 residues. From germline, CDR1 is SQVTM and CDR2 ANQGSEA. CDR3 residues: CSVMNTGELFF. For the CDR3, the DNA is TGCAGCGTTATGAACACCGGGGAGCTGTTTTTT.

This clonotype was counted many times. The V gene is TRBV29-1, the J gene TRBJ1-1; weak D call: TRBD1 (6 bases). CDR1 and CDR2 from the germline V gene are SQVTM and ANQGSEA. CDR3 size: 14 residues. Trimming left V 7 bases short and J 5 bases short, with 20 bases between. The CDR3 loop is CSAPRTEGNTEAFF. In DNA, the CDR3 is TGCAGCGCCCCCCGGACAGAAGGGAATACTGAAGCTTTCTTT.

This clonotype is labeled as large. This rearrangement joins TRBV14 to TRBJ2-7; TRBD2 aligns across 9 bases. Germline V gene data show CDR1 as SGHDN and CDR2 as FVKESK. V shed 3 bases and J 2 bases; nucleotides not matched to a gene: 5. This CDR3 spans 15 amino acids. CDR3 amino acids: CASSQFGGRAYEQYF. In DNA, the CDR3 is TGTGCCAGCAGCCAGTTTGGCGGGAGGGCCTACGAGCAGTACTTC.

This clonotype was counted ten times or more. The V and J genes are TRBV10-3 and TRBJ1-1; 10 bases align to TRBD1. The CDR3 extends over 15 amino acids. The V segment lost 0 bases and the J segment 5 bases; nucleotides outside the gene matches: 3. Germline V lookup: CDR1 ENHRY, CDR2 SYGVKD. DNA of the CDR3: TGTGCCATCAGTGAGTCGGGACAGGGGCGTACTGAAGCTTTCTTT. Translated: CAISESGQGRTEAFF.

This clonotype was seen at least ten times. J is TRBJ2-3 and V is TRBV5-1; 8 nucleotides agree with TRBD2. The germline V gene has CDR1 SGHRS and CDR2 YFSETQ. V was pared by 4 bases and J by 2 bases, with 6 bases of the junction left unmatched. The CDR3 extends over 15 amino acids. The CDR3 is CASSPTSGPTDTQYF. As DNA, the CDR3 is TGCGCCAGCAGCCCAACTAGCGGACCCACAGATACGCAGTATTTT.

This clonotype was counted many times. The V call is TRBV2, the J call TRBJ1-5; D ambiguous. The CDR3 contains 13 residues. Trimming removed 4 bases at V and 4 bases at J, with 8 bases between. The germline CDR1 and CDR2 sequences are SNHLY and FYNNEI. This chain's CDR3 is CASSGEQNQPQHF. The CDR3 region has the DNA TGTGCCAGCAGTGGGGAACAGAATCAGCCCCAGCATTTT.

This chain uses TRBV6-1 with TRBJ1-2; D gene uncertain. The V and J ends lost 0 bases and 0 bases respectively, with 11 bases between them. Germline V CDR1 and CDR2: MNHNS, SASEGT. The CDR3 totals 16 residues. Here the CDR3 reads CASSEARQPANYGYTF. In DNA form, the CDR3 reads TGTGCCAGCAGTGAAGCCCGACAACCTGCTAACTATGGCTACACCTTC.

This clonotype was seen at least ten times. V gene TRBV6-5 combines with J gene TRBJ2-3; unclear D gene. The CDR3 covers 16 residues. Germline V gene data show CDR1 as MNHEY and CDR2 as SVGAGI. Deletions cut 0 bases from V and 0 bases from J, with 10 bases between. CDR3 loop: CASSYSYYSSTDTQYF. CDR3 DNA sequence: TGTGCCAGCAGTTACTCTTACTACTCTAGCACAGATACGCAGTATTTT.

This clonotype has a single count. This may come from a read error, since a much larger clone is one base off. The genes are TRBV29-1 and TRBJ2-2, with TRBD2 as a possible D gene (6 bases). The CDR3 loop spans 12 amino acids. Looked up from germline, CDR1 is SQVTM and CDR2 is ANQGSEA. The CDR3 region has the DNA TGCAGTTGGCGGGGGAACACCGGGGAGCTGTTTTTT. Residues: CSWRGNTGELFF.

There are many counts of this clonotype. The genes are TRBV11-2 and TRBJ2-1, with 11 bases identical to TRBD2. The ends lost 4 bases at V and 8 bases at J; junction bases unmatched: 10. The CDR3 runs 16 residues. Per the germline V gene, CDR1 is SGHAT and CDR2 is FQNNGV. The CDR3 here is CASSSFSGRARDEQFF. CDR3 bases: TGTGCCAGCAGCTCATTTAGCGGGAGGGCCAGGGATGAGCAGTTCTTC.

The DNA of the CDR3 is TGCAGTGCTAGGACGGATACGCAGTATTTT. Translated, it gives CSARTDTQYF. The V gene is TRBV20-1, the J gene TRBJ2-3; D is unclear. V lost 3 bases and J 6 bases, leaving 4 bases between the germline ends. CDR3 size: 10 residues. The V gene's germline CDR1 is DFQATT and CDR2 SNEGSKA (reference sequence).

Only a few counts were recorded for this clonotype. The V call is TRBV20-1, the J call TRBJ1-2; 7 bases line up with TRBD1. Germline assignment: CDR1 DFQATT and CDR2 SNEGSKA (reference sequence). This CDR3 has 15 residues. V dropped 0 bases and J dropped 6; count of bases not matched to a gene: 10. The CDR3 reads CSAREQGVVSNGYTF. CDR3 nucleotide sequence: TGCAGTGCTAGAGAGCAGGGGGTAGTGTCGAATGGCTACACCTTC.

This clonotype has at least ten counts. The chain recombines TRBV6-6 with TRBJ1-5, with a tentative D call TRBD1 (5 bases). Germline CDR1 and CDR2: MNHNY and SVGAGI (reference sequence). The CDR3 has 15 amino acids. V dropped 6 bases and J dropped 6 bases, with 18 bases sitting between them. In DNA, the CDR3 is TGTGCCAGCAGCCCCGCCGTGGGGGGGAGTCAGCCCCAGCATTTT. Translation: CASSPAVGGSQPQHF.